This T cell receptor beta chain is from a study of T cells in Graves' hyperthyroidism and ophthalmopathy. CDR1 KGHSH and CDR2 LQKENI come from the germline V gene. With 3 bases removed from V and 3 bases from J, the gap between germline ends came to 18 bases. This CDR3 has 17 residues. Amplified TCR beta CDR3 regions derived from RNA transcripts. TCR CDR3 regions were first amplified by RT-PCR with HTBI primers. MiXCR, run by TCRdb on the multiplex PCR reads, gives a single entry per CDR3 protein. Of around 600,000 distinct CDR3 sequences listed, 14% are singletons. The chain has TRBV18 and TRBJ2-1, with D hard to call. The clonotype originates from a woman aged 18-35 years with Graves' ophthalmopathy. Sequenced sample: blood. CDR3 nucleotide sequence: TGTGCCAGCTCACCGCTTCCTCCTCGCGTGAACTACAATGAGCAGTTCTTC. The encoded protein is CASSPLPPRVNYNEQFF.